The source of this TCR beta chain is a study of T cell clonality in common variable immunodeficiency. A remark on this clone: What it binds is unknown. The read stops 3 residues short of the end of the CDR3; the missing end is completed from the germline J gene.

Germline V lookup: CDR1 GTSNPN, CDR2 SVGIG (reference sequence). V gave up 5 bases and J gave up 1 base; unmatched junction bases: 2. This CDR3 has 14 amino acids. Data came from immunoSEQ multiplex PCR; TCRdb stores just in-frame clones and leaves some out. The sample includes some 25,000 clones, none of them occurring once. Study-wide findings and caveats: Fewer TCRbeta clones were shared among CVID subjects than controls. Common variable immunodeficiency TCR beta sequences reportedly had fewer deletions and N-nucleotide insertions. Patient heterogeneity in the CVID cohort limited correlations between repertoire features and clinical complications.

Of CVID subjects, 15 were female and 25 to 30 male, mean age roughly 37. For at least one year, all CVID subjects received replacement immunoglobulin. The receptor was isolated from a human donor with common variable immunodeficiency. The V call is TRBV30, the J call TRBJ1-5; 10 bases match TRBD1. The sequencing input was peripheral blood mononuclear cells. CDR3 sequence reads: CAWGTGVSNQPQHF. Incomplete CDR3 DNA: TGTGCCTGGGGGACAGGGGTAAGCAATCAGCCC.